What follows are 19 T cell receptor beta chains derived from one specimen sequenced in a study of cytomegalovirus exposure and HLA in healthy donors listed by TCRdb under 2017. Library method: the immunoSEQ multiplex PCR assay. TCRdb carries this immuneACCESS record with in-frame sequences only. Its versions omit some clonotypes, under half of them owing to an unresolved V gene in the studies checked, with the rest unexplained. A total of some 110,000 clones appear in this sample, around 94% of them only once. The top ten constitute approximately 1.2% of the sample. Material for sequencing was PBMCs. These receptors were obtained from a woman aged 18-29 years in good health and CMV-seronegative.

This chain links TRBV2 with TRBJ2-2; the match to TRBD1 covers 10 bases. With 5 bases clipped from V and 6 bases from J, the junction kept 6 bases outside the gene matches. Germline CDR1 is SNHLY and CDR2 is FYNNEI. The CDR3 runs 15 residues. In DNA form, the CDR3 reads TGTGCCAGCAGTCGCCCGGGACAGGGGTCCGGGGAGCTGTTTTTT. This codes for CASSRPGQGSGELFF. Drawing the rest from reference TRBV2 and TRBJ2-2, the complete variable domain is EPEVTQTPSHQVTQMGQEVILRCVPISNHLYFYWYRQILGQKVEFLVSFYNNEISEKSEIFDDQFSVERPDGSNFTLKIRSTKLEDSAMYFCASSRPGQGSGELFFGEGSRLTVL.

The V call is TRBV19, the J call TRBJ2-1; 8 nucleotides line up with TRBD2. The CDR3 spans 14 residues. Germline V gene data show CDR1 as LNHDA and CDR2 as SQIVND (reference sequence). V lost 2 bases and J lost 5; bases outside the gene matches: 2. As DNA, the CDR3 is TGTGCCAGTAGTATACGGCGGGGGGACAATGAGCAGTTCTTC. This encodes CASSIRRGDNEQFF.

The chain is built from TRBV5-1 and TRBJ1-1; D is undetermined. The CDR3 totals 13 residues. V gave up 3 bases and J gave up 1 base, with 7 bases separating them. Germline V gene sequence: CDR1 SGHRS, CDR2 YFSETQ. The chain's CDR3 is CASSSYENTEAFF. CDR3 DNA: TGCGCCAGCAGCTCCTATGAGAACACTGAAGCTTTCTTT.

The chain couples TRBV5-1 to TRBJ1-1, with D hard to call. With 4 bases removed from V and 2 bases from J, the gap between germline ends came to 15 bases. Germline V CDR1 and CDR2: SGHRS, YFSETQ. This CDR3 is 15 amino acids long. CDR3 coding DNA: TGCGCCAGCAGCCGGACTGGAGCAGGCAACACTGAAGCTTTCTTT. It specifies CASSRTGAGNTEAFF.

The rearrangement uses TRBV6-6 and TRBJ2-7; TRBD1 matches at 10 bases. Unmatched junction bases numbered 6, after V lost 8 bases and J lost 2 bases. The CDR3 extends over 14 amino acids. Germline V CDR1 and CDR2: MNHNY, SVGAGI (reference sequence). This CDR3 is CASRDRGGAYEQYF. The CDR3, as DNA: TGTGCCAGCCGGGACAGGGGAGGTGCCTACGAGCAGTACTTC.

This clone occurred once. This chain uses TRBV5-1 with TRBJ2-7; no firm D call. The CDR3 runs 14 residues. V lost 7 bases and J 5 bases, leaving 19 bases between the germline ends. The germline V gene has CDR1 SGHRS and CDR2 YFSETQ. The CDR3 DNA reads as TGCGCCAGCCGCCCCCTCTCAACAGATAACGAGCAGTACTTC. Amino acid sequence: CASRPLSTDNEQYF.

CDR3 nucleotides: TGTGCCAGCAGTTACTCGCAGGCTTACGAGCAGTACTTC. Translated, it gives CASSYSQAYEQYF. The chain employs TRBV6-5 and TRBJ2-7; no definite D call. The CDR3 contains 13 residues. Looked up from germline, CDR1 is MNHEY and CDR2 is SVGAGI. Trimming removed 0 bases from V and 4 bases from J, with 7 bases in between.

This chain connects TRBV15 to TRBJ2-1; 8 bases match TRBD2. CDR3 size: 17 residues. With 3 bases clipped from V and 2 bases from J, the junction kept 9 bases outside the gene matches. Per germline, CDR1 LNHNV and CDR2 YYDKDF (reference sequence). CDR3: CATSSFLSGRAYNEQFF. As DNA, the CDR3 is TGTGCCACCAGCAGTTTCCTAAGCGGGAGAGCCTACAATGAGCAGTTCTTC.

The V gene is TRBV25-1, the J gene TRBJ2-6, with 8 nucleotides matching TRBD1. Germline V gene data show CDR1 as MGHDK and CDR2 as SYGVNS. CDR3 length: 17 amino acids. Losses at the gene ends were 5 bases for V and 2 bases for J; bases not matched to a gene: 8. The chain's CDR3 is CASSPRTGNAGANVLTF. CDR3 DNA sequence: TGTGCCAGCAGTCCACGGACAGGGAACGCTGGGGCCAACGTCCTGACTTTC.

This clone was found once. V is TRBV5-1 and J is TRBJ2-7, with 7 bases aligning to TRBD1. The CDR3 sequence is 14 residues long. J gave up 2 bases and V 8 bases, and 10 bases lay outside the gene matches. Germline-derived CDR1 and CDR2 are SGHRS and YFSETQ. The CDR3 spells CASDKTGRTYEQYF. In DNA form, the CDR3 reads TGCGCCAGTGATAAGACAGGGAGAACCTACGAGCAGTACTTC. Together with reference TRBV5-1 and TRBJ2-7, the CDR3 gives the full variable domain: KAGVTQTPRYLIKTRGQQVTLSCSPISGHRSVSWYQQTPGQGLQFLFEYFSETQRNKGNFPGRFSGRQFSNSRSEMNVSTLELGDSALYLCASDKTGRTYEQYFGPGTRLTVT.

The chain recombines TRBV29-1 with TRBJ2-2; the D gene is possibly TRBD1 (6 bases). Trimming took off 5 bases at V and 4 bases at J, with 14 bases between the two ends. The CDR3 sequence is 14 residues long. Looked up from germline, CDR1 is SQVTM and CDR2 is ANQGSEA. The CDR3 protein is CSVWDTTGTGELFF. The CDR3 DNA follows: TGCAGCGTTTGGGACACAACTGGCACCGGGGAGCTGTTTTTT.

The count of this clone is one. The gene calls are TRBV18 and TRBJ1-5; D ambiguous. The V end was cut by 6 bases, the J end by 0 bases, with 6 bases between. Germline CDR1 and CDR2: KGHSH and LQKENI. The CDR3 is 13 residues long. CDR3 residues: CASSDNSNQPQHF. The CDR3 nucleotides read TGTGCCAGCTCTGACAATAGCAATCAGCCCCAGCATTTT.

The gene calls are TRBV5-6 and TRBJ1-1, with 9 positions matching TRBD1. Per the germline V gene, CDR1 is SGHDT and CDR2 is YYEEEE. Germline trimming cut 4 bases from V and 0 bases from J; bases unmatched to any gene: 10. The CDR3 consists of 17 residues. The CDR3 DNA follows: TGTGCCAGCAGCATAGACCGGGACAGGGCCATGAACACTGAAGCTTTCTTT. As protein: CASSIDRDRAMNTEAFF.

The rearrangement joins TRBV11-3 to TRBJ2-5; D is perhaps TRBD2 (6 bases). This CDR3 spans 13 amino acids. V lost 6 bases to trimming and J lost 2 bases, with 10 bases between them. Germline V gene sequence: CDR1 SGHNT, CDR2 YENEEA. The CDR3 DNA follows: TGTGCCAGCAGTGCTGGGGGGCAAGAGACCCAGTACTTC. It translates to CASSAGGQETQYF.

This clone occurred once. The V call is TRBV18, the J call TRBJ2-5, with 9 bases lining up with TRBD2. CDR1 and CDR2 from the germline V gene are KGHSH and LQKENI. With 2 bases clipped from V and 4 bases from J, the junction kept 8 bases outside the gene matches. There are 16 residues in the CDR3. The CDR3 DNA sequence: TGTGCCAGCTCACCATACAATAGCGGGGGTATAGAGACCCAGTACTTC. It encodes CASSPYNSGGIETQYF.

This clone appeared once. The chain joins TRBV5-1 to TRBJ1-1; tentatively, D is TRBD1 (6 bases). The V and J ends lost 4 bases and 3 bases respectively, with 25 bases between them. Germline CDR1 reads SGHRS; CDR2 reads YFSETQ. This CDR3 has 18 amino acids. CDR3 sequence (DNA): TGCGCCAGCAGCGAAGGCCGGGGGAGGGGGAGAAGGGACACTGAAGCTTTCTTT. This gives the protein CASSEGRGRGRRDTEAFF.

This rearrangement joins TRBV14 to TRBJ2-1, with 8 positions matching TRBD2. CDR1 is SGHDN, CDR2 FVKESK, per germline. Trimming cost V 6 bases and J 5 bases; bases outside gene matches: 12. CDR3 length: 16 amino acids. The CDR3 loop reads CASRAIGLAGNNEQFF. CDR3 coding DNA: TGTGCCAGCAGGGCTATTGGGCTAGCGGGTAACAATGAGCAGTTCTTC.

A single count supports this clone. The rearrangement links TRBV5-4 to TRBJ1-5, with a possible D match to TRBD1 (5 bases). The CDR3 has 14 residues. CDR1 and CDR2 (germline): SGHNT, YYREEE (reference sequence). Trimming shortened V by 0 bases and J by 7 bases, and 11 bases separated the two germline ends. CDR3 sequence reads: CASSLAGREQPQHF. The CDR3 DNA is TGTGCCAGCAGCTTGGCGGGGCGGGAACAGCCCCAGCATTTT.

V is TRBV19 and J is TRBJ2-7; TRBD1 is a possible D gene (6 bases). The CDR3 sequence is 13 residues long. The V end was cut by 3 bases, the J end by 2 bases, with 8 bases between. CDR1 and CDR2 (germline): LNHDA, SQIVND (reference sequence). CDR3 coding DNA: TGTGCCAGTAGTATGAGGACAGCCTACGAGCAGTACTTC. It is translated as CASSMRTAYEQYF.